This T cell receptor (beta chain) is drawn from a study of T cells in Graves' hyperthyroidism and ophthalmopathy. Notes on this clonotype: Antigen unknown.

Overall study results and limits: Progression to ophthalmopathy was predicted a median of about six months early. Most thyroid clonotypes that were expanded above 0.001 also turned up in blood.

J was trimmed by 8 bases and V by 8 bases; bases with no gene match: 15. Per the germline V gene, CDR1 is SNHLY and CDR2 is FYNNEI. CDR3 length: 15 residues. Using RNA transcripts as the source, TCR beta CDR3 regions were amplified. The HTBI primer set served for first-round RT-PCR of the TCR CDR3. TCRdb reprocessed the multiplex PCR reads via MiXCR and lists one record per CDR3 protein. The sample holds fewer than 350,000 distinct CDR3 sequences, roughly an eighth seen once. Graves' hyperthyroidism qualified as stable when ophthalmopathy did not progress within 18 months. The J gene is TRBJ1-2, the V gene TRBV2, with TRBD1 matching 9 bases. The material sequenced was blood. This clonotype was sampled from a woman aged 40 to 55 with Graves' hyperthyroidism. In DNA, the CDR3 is TGTGCCAGCTCCCCTGAAACAGGGGGCGCGGGAGGCTACACCTTC. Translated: CASSPETGGAGGYTF.